Below are 5 T cell receptor beta chains sequenced from a single sample in a study of molecular identifiers for immune sequencing clone quantification. Via MiXCR, TCRdb re-called the PCR reads, giving one row per CDR3 protein. The sample yields about 640,000 distinct CDR3 sequences, 20% seen once. Specimen: naive CD8+ T cells from blood, with Jurkat cell RNA spiked in. This sample's subset: FACS-sorted CD8+CD4-CCR7+CD45RA+ naive T cells. The receptors derive from a human donor in good health. Some libraries in this study had Jurkat cell RNA spiked in.

V gene TRBV7-9 combines with J gene TRBJ1-1; D remains ambiguous. There are 14 residues in the CDR3. V lost 6 bases to trimming and J lost 1 base, with 12 bases between them. Germline CDR1 reads SEHNR; CDR2 reads FQNEAQ (reference sequence). The CDR3, as DNA: TGTGCCAGCAGAACAGAATACGGGAACACTGAAGCTTTCTTT. Its protein is CASRTEYGNTEAFF.

The table lists this clonotype with many counts. CDR3 in amino acids: CASSVNSGVGTDTQYF. CDR3 DNA: TGTGCCAGCAGCGTAAATAGCGGGGTAGGCACAGATACGCAGTATTTT. The V gene is TRBV9, the J gene TRBJ2-3; 8 nucleotides match TRBD2. The CDR3 contains 16 residues. With V trimmed by 1 base and J by 1 base, 5 bases remained unmatched. CDR1 is SGDLS and CDR2 is YYNGEE in the germline V gene. Full variable domain (outside the CDR3, taken from reference TRBV9 and TRBJ2-3): DSGVTQTPKHLITATGQRVTLRCSPRSGDLSVYWYQQSLDQGLQFLIQYYNGEERAKGNILERFSAQQFPDLHSELNLSSLELGDSALYFCASSVNSGVGTDTQYFGPGTRLTVL.

About this clonotype itself: A much larger clone sits a single nucleotide away, making a read error possible. The V and J genes are TRBV6-8 and TRBJ1-2; D not certain. The CDR3 consists of 13 residues. Germline lookup yields CDR1 MNHGY and CDR2 SAAAGT. Here the CDR3 reads CASSYAANYGHTF. CDR3 sequence (DNA): TGTGCCAGCAGTTACGCCGCTAACTATGGCCACACCTTC.

Turning to this clonotype: A single base separates this from a much larger clone, so it may be a read error. The chain joins TRBV13 to TRBJ2-7; the match to TRBD1 covers 9 bases. The CDR3 sequence is 15 residues long. Germline V gene lookup returns CDR1 PRHDT and CDR2 FYEKMQ (reference sequence). J lost 6 bases, V lost 4 bases, and 10 bases had no gene match. As DNA, the CDR3 is TGTGCCAGCAGCTCGACGGGACAGGGACCCTGCGAGCAGTACTTC. Translating gives CASSSTGQGPCEQYF.

In this sample, this clonotype turned up many times. The chain is built from TRBV10-3 and TRBJ2-5, with a possible D match to TRBD2 (6 bases). The germline V gene encodes CDR1 ENHRY and CDR2 SYGVKD. The V end lost 0 bases, the J end lost 2 bases, and 10 bases lay between the germline ends. The CDR3 extends over 15 amino acids. The CDR3 nucleotides read TGTGCCATCAGTGAGTCGGAGGGCCTACAAGAGACCCAGTACTTC. Translation: CAISESEGLQETQYF.